The present T cell receptor (beta chain) was sequenced within a study of T-cell memory formation after mild COVID-19. In the study overall: Most TCR clusters belonged to a single donor. General study results and limits: The pre-infection memory compartment contained some responding clones, suggesting cross-reactive memory joined. The main location of contracting CD4+ clones was CM and EM, and that of contracting CD8+ clones was EMRA.

This clonotype was found a few times. Its antigen is as yet unknown. This CDR3 has 15 amino acids. V gave up 4 bases and J gave up 4 bases; unmatched junction bases: 1. Looked up from germline, CDR1 is MNHNS and CDR2 is SASEGT. A single record per CDR3 protein comes from TCRdb applying MiXCR to the 5' RACE reads. Of more than 80,000 distinct CDR3 sequences listed, around 11% are singletons. Sequencing was carried out using PBMCs or a T cell subset sorted from them (not recorded which). The clonotype originates from an adult woman who had mild COVID-19 (a few samples of this study predate the infection). Cell type and time point are not known. The V gene is TRBV6-1, the J gene TRBJ2-3; 14 bases are shared with TRBD2. The chain's CDR3 is CASSGLAGGPDTQYF. DNA of the CDR3: TGTGCCAGCAGTGGACTAGCGGGAGGGCCAGATACGCAGTATTTT.